The sample holds a few counts of the clone carrying this T cell receptor beta chain. What it binds is unknown. This specimen belongs to a study of graft-versus-host responses after intestinal transplantation. Background on the study: Induction using anti-thymocyte globulin, followed by tacrolimus and steroids for 3 to 4 years, was given to all recipients. Findings and limits, study-wide: Among recipient marrow samples, GvH clones were found; some appeared first in ileum or blood.

The data were produced by immunoSEQ multiplex PCR, yet TCRdb's version contains in-frame clones alone and is incomplete. The sample has roughly 120,000 clones, less than 95% seen once. The germline V gene has CDR1 LGHNA and CDR2 YSLEER. V lost 4 bases and J lost 10; bases outside the gene matches: 8. The CDR3 consists of 15 residues. This sample comprised unstimulated CD4+ T cells sorted from spleen or lymph node cells, obtained before intestinal transplant. The chain recombines TRBV4-3 with TRBJ1-6; TRBD1 matches at 9 bases. The source is a human donor who received an intestinal transplant. This chain's CDR3 is CASSLERDRVSPLHF. For the CDR3, the DNA is TGCGCCAGCAGCCTCGAGCGGGACAGGGTCTCACCCCTCCACTTT.